This TCR beta chain comes out of a study of CD8 T cells in ankylosing spondylitis. Whole-study results and caveats: With a CD8+ phenotype, disease-linked clones were relatively rare in peripheral blood. A motif in TCR beta, a set of eight or nine highly homologous variants, appeared characteristic of ankylosing spondylitis blood.

The V gene's germline CDR1 is LNHNV and CDR2 YYDKDF (reference sequence). J gave up 5 bases and V 2 bases, and 5 bases lay outside the gene matches. The CDR3 totals 14 residues. Via MiXCR, TCRdb re-called the 5' RACE reads, giving one row per CDR3 protein. The sample includes 30,000 to 40,000 distinct CDR3 sequences, 9% to 12% of them seen just once. This clonotype has a handful of counts. Its specificity is unknown. Input material: blood, either unsorted or a sorted T cell fraction (not recorded which). The chain recombines TRBV15 with TRBJ2-7; the match to TRBD1 covers 8 bases. The TCR originated in a male donor with ankylosing spondylitis or in good health (not recorded which). The CDR3 nucleotides read TGTGCCACCAGCAGACCTGACAGGGGTCACGAGCAGTACTTC. Residues: CATSRPDRGHEQYF.